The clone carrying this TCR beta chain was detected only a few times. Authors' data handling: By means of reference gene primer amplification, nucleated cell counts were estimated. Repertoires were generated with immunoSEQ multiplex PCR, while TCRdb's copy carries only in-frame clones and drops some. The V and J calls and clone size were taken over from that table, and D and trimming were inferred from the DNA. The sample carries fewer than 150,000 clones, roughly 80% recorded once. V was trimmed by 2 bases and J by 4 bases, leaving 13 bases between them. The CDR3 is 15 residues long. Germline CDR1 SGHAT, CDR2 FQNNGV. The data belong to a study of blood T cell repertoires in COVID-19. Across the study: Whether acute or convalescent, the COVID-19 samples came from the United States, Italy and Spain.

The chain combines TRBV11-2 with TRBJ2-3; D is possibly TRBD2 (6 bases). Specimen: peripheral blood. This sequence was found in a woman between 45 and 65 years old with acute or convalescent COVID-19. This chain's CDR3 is CASSLSRGRADTQYF. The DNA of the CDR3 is TGTGCCAGCAGCTTAAGCCGGGGGAGAGCAGATACGCAGTATTTT. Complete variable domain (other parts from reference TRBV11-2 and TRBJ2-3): EAGVAQSPRYKIIEKRQSVAFWCNPISGHATLYWYQQILGQGPKLLIQFQNNGVVDDSQLPKDRFSAERLKGVDSTLKIQPAKLEDSAVYLCASSLSRGRADTQYFGPGTRLTVL.